This T cell receptor (beta chain) was retrieved from a study of T cell responses to AZD1222 COVID-19 vaccine. Study results and caveats: White British people made up most donors, females outnumbered males, and clonal diversity was possibly underestimated. In the spike-specific TCR repertoire, nearly half reportedly target unmutated variant regions. Just a handful of AZD1222 recipients tested seropositive at baseline.

As for this clone: Its antigen is not identified.

Germline CDR1 and CDR2: SEHNR and FQNEAQ (reference sequence). The CDR3 consists of 15 residues. V was pared by 0 bases and J by 1 base, with 6 bases between. Here immunoSEQ multiplex PCR was the method, and the copy in TCRdb shows in-frame clones only, minus some. The sample holds 130,000 or so clones, around 94% seen once. This clonotype was sampled from an adult in good health. The rearrangement links TRBV7-9 to TRBJ2-2; D remains unclear. The input for sequencing was peripheral blood, taken on day 0 of AZD1222 vaccination. CDR3 in amino acids: CASSLAGWNTGELFF. The CDR3 DNA reads TGTGCCAGCAGCTTAGCAGGGTGGAACACCGGGGAGCTGTTTTTT.